This T cell receptor beta chain stems from a study of blood T cell repertoires in COVID-19. In its sample, this clone was seen once. The CDR3 contains 15 residues. Germline V gives CDR1 LNHNV, CDR2 YYDKDF (reference sequence). After removal of 6 bases from V and 6 bases from J, the junction contained 7 bases not matched to a gene. Sequencing used immunoSEQ multiplex PCR; TCRdb keeps in-frame clones, though not all of them. This repertoire shows 250,000 to 300,000 clones, 80% to 90% found once; its top ten account for under 2.5%. V gene TRBV15 combines with J gene TRBJ2-2; 10 positions agree with TRBD2. The sequence came from a woman aged 50 to 60 who had recovered from COVID-19. Sequenced sample: PBMCs or T cells enriched from blood (not recorded which). The chain's CDR3 is CATRATSGLAGELFF. CDR3 DNA: TGTGCCACCAGAGCGACTAGCGGGTTAGCCGGGGAGCTGTTTTTT.